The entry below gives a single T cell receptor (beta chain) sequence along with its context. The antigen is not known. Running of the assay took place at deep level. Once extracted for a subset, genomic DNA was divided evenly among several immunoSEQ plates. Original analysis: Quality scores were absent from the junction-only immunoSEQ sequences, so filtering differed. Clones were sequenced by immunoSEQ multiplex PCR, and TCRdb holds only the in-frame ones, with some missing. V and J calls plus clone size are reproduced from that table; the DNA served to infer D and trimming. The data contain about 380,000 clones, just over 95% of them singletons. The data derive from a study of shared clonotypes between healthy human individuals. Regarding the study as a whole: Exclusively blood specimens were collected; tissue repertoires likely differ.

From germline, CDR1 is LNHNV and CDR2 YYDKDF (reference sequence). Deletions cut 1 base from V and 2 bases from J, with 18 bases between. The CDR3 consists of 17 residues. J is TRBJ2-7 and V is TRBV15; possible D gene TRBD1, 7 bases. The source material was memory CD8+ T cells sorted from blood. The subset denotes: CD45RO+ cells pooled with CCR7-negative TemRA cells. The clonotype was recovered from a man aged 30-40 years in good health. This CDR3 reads CATSRGGDSFFTYEQYF. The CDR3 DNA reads TGTGCCACCAGCAGAGGCGGGGACAGCTTTTTTACCTACGAGCAGTACTTC.